The rows below give T cell receptor beta chains drawn from one sample of a study of blood T cell repertoires in COVID-19. Libraries were prepared by immunoSEQ multiplex PCR; TCRdb keeps only in-frame clonotypes and omits some of them. The table has some 500,000 clones, roughly 90% seen once. The sequenced sample consisted of PBMCs or T cells enriched from blood (not recorded which). The receptors derive from a woman in her thirties or forties who had recovered from COVID-19. Both conserved end residues are part of each CDR3. A D gene is named only where the DNA matches it firmly. Rows may omit the clone size; those that give it use once, few, many or a size class.

V gene	J gene	D gene	clone size	CDR3 DNA	CDR3 protein
TRBV7-9	TRBJ1-1	-	-	TGTGCCAGCAGTATTGCCCCCGCCGGGACACTGGGCACTGAAGCTTTCTTT	CASSIAPAGTLGTEAFF
TRBV18	TRBJ2-1	TRBD2	-	TGTGCCAGCTCACCACGAACTAAGGGACTAGCGGGGCGCAATGAGCAGTTCTTC	CASSPRTKGLAGRNEQFF
TRBV27	TRBJ2-1	-	-	TGTGCCAGCAGTTTACGCGCTGCAACTGCCGATGAGCAGTTCTTC	CASSLRAATADEQFF
TRBV2	TRBJ1-1	TRBD1	-	TGTGCCAGCAAACAGGGGGCCGTCACTGAAGCTTTCTTT	CASKQGAVTEAFF
TRBV11-2	TRBJ1-2	-	-	TGTGCCAGCACCCCGCTTAGCGGGACTAGGGATGGCTACACCTTC	CASTPLSGTRDGYTF
TRBV7-2	TRBJ2-1	-	-	TGTGCCAGCACCCCGGGTCTCAGCTCCTACAATGAGCAGTTCTTC	CASTPGLSSYNEQFF
TRBV5-4	TRBJ2-1	TRBD2	-	TGTGCCAGCAGCTTAGCGGGGTCCTACAATGAGCAGTTCTTC	CASSLAGSYNEQFF
TRBV11-2	TRBJ2-1	TRBD1	-	TGTGCCAGCAGTCCGGGACAGGGGGCGCTGAATGAGCAGTTCTTC	CASSPGQGALNEQFF
TRBV4-3	TRBJ1-5	-	-	TGCGCCAGCAGCCAAGGCGCAGGGTACGATAATCAGCCCCAGCATTTT	CASSQGAGYDNQPQHF
TRBV27	TRBJ2-1	TRBD2	-	TGTGCCAGCAGTTCGGGACTAGCGGGCCCCAATGAGCAGTTCTTC	CASSSGLAGPNEQFF
TRBV6-5	TRBJ2-1	TRBD2	-	TGTGCCAGCCGGCGGGAGGGCCGAGAGCAGTTCTTC	CASRREGREQFF
TRBV18	TRBJ1-1	-	once	TGTGCCAGCTCACCAGGGGGGATCGGGTTTTCGAGCACTGAAGCTTTCTTT	CASSPGGIGFSSTEAFF
TRBV9	TRBJ1-4	TRBD1	-	TGTGCCAGCAGCGCGTCGACAGGGGGCAGTGAAAAACTGTTTTTT	CASSASTGGSEKLFF
TRBV3-1/TRBV3-2	TRBJ2-7	TRBD1	-	TGTGCCAGCAGCCAAAGGGGGACAGGGGGCGAGCAGTACTTC	CASSQRGTGGEQYF
TRBV7-2	TRBJ1-5	-	-	TGTGCCAGCAGCCAGGGGACGGATTATCAGCCCCAGCATTTT	CASSQGTDYQPQHF
TRBV9	TRBJ2-1	TRBD2	-	TGTGCCAGCAGCGTAGGACTAGCGGCTTTAGGAGGGAATGAGCAGTTCTTC	CASSVGLAALGGNEQFF
TRBV7-2	TRBJ1-4	TRBD1	once	TGTGCCAGCAGCAGGGACAGGGGAGGGTGGGAAAAACTGTTTTTT	CASSRDRGGWEKLFF
TRBV6-5	TRBJ2-1	-	-	TGTGCCAGCAGTTACAGGGAGTACAATGAGCAGTTCTTC	CASSYREYNEQFF
TRBV29-1	TRBJ2-7	-	-	TGCAGCGTTGAAGGGTCCAGAGGGGAGCAGTACTTC	CSVEGSRGEQYF
TRBV27	TRBJ2-7	-	-	TGTGCCAGCAGTCCAGCACCTTTACACAGGGATTTGGTCGAGCAGTACTTC	CASSPAPLHRDLVEQYF
TRBV9	TRBJ2-2	-	few	TGTGCCAGCAGCGTAGGCGGGGCAGGGCTCAGCACCGGGGAGCTGTTTTTT	CASSVGGAGLSTGELFF
TRBV6-5	TRBJ1-2	TRBD1	-	TGTGCCAGCAGCGACAGGGTCCTTGGCTACACCTTC	CASSDRVLGYTF
TRBV27	TRBJ2-7	TRBD1	-	TGTGCCAGCAGTTTATCAGGTCGGAACAGGGGTTACGAGCAGTACTTC	CASSLSGRNRGYEQYF
TRBV11-2	TRBJ2-7	TRBD1	-	TGTGCCAGCAGCCCAGACAGGGGGTGGACCTACGAGCAGTACTTC	CASSPDRGWTYEQYF
TRBV5-1	TRBJ1-2	-	once	TGCGCCAGCAGCTTTGGGGGCTACGACTACACCTTC	CASSFGGYDYTF